One T cell receptor beta chain is described in this entry. No antigen is known for it. Other DNA sequences in the same sample also yield this CDR3. TCRdb's table, derived via immunoSEQ multiplex PCR, lists solely in-frame clones and lacks some. The sample includes some 40,000 clones, around two thirds of them seen just once. Antigen-specific CD4+ T cells were expanded with viral peptide pools in the ViraFEST assay before sequencing. With about ten days of culture completed, CD4+ T cells were isolated. The person acquired a PCR-confirmed SARS-CoV-2 infection between March and December 2020. This entry comes from a study of vaccination effects on CD4 cells after COVID-19. Whole-study context: Participants were given two doses of BNT162b2 or mRNA-1273 vaccine. General study results and limits: Clones induced by infection and by vaccine showed marked clonal contraction late after vaccination. Following vaccination, convalescents' spike-reactive clones were mostly new ones induced by the vaccine.

From germline, CDR1 is SGHNT and CDR2 YENEEA. This CDR3 spans 15 amino acids. With 0 bases removed from V and 0 bases from J, the gap between germline ends came to 7 bases. The TCR was taken from a human donor who had a prior SARS-CoV-2 infection. The V and J genes are TRBV11-3 and TRBJ2-3; D gene ambiguous. The specimen was CD4+ T cells from PBMCs cultured with a peptide pool, collected before COVID-19 vaccination. CDR3 region: CASSLDGQSTDTQYF. The CDR3 DNA reads TGTGCCAGCAGCTTAGATGGGCAAAGCACAGATACGCAGTATTTT.